These 22 T cell receptor beta chains were sequenced from one sample in a study of T-cell memory formation after mild COVID-19. TCRdb re-called the 5' RACE reads through MiXCR, storing one row per CDR3 protein. Of 65,000 to 90,000 distinct CDR3 sequences listed, about 13% are singletons. The sample comprised PBMCs or a T cell subset sorted from them (not recorded which). These receptors were taken from a man aged 18 to 29 who had mild COVID-19 (a few samples of this study predate the infection). Cell type and time point are not known.

The chain has TRBV25-1 and TRBJ2-3; possible D gene TRBD2, 5 bases. The V end lost 0 bases, the J end lost 4 bases, and 14 bases lay between the germline ends. Germline loops: CDR1 MGHDK, CDR2 SYGVNS. The CDR3 covers 16 residues. The CDR3 loop reads CASSEYPSSPADTQYF. CDR3 nucleotides: TGTGCCAGCAGTGAATATCCTAGCTCCCCGGCAGATACGCAGTATTTT.

The rearrangement joins TRBV28 to TRBJ2-3; 9 bases fit TRBD2. This CDR3 spans 15 amino acids. Unmatched junction bases numbered 9, after V lost 5 bases and J lost 6 bases. CDR1 is MDHEN, CDR2 SYDVKM, per germline. The CDR3 DNA is TGTGCCAGCAGTATCGGGACTAGCAATCATGATACGCAGTATTTT. Translation: CASSIGTSNHDTQYF.

The table lists this clonotype with a few counts. The chain employs TRBV3-1 and TRBJ2-7; TRBD2 aligns across 9 bases. The CDR3 has 15 amino acids. V shed 2 bases and J 2 bases; nucleotides not matched to a gene: 4. Per germline, CDR1 LGHDT and CDR2 YNNKEL (reference sequence). The CDR3 DNA follows: TGTGCCAGCAGCCAACCCCTAGCGGGGACCTACGAGCAGTACTTC. Translated: CASSQPLAGTYEQYF.

V usage is TRBV10-3 and J usage is TRBJ1-6, with D possibly matching TRBD1 (6 bases). CDR1 is ENHRY, CDR2 SYGVKD, per germline. The V gene lost 8 bases and the J gene lost 4 bases, with 12 bases spanning the gap. The CDR3 sequence is 14 residues long. DNA for the CDR3: TGTGCCATCGGTGCAGGGGCGTATAATTCACCCCTCCACTTT. Its protein is CAIGAGAYNSPLHF.

The chain employs TRBV7-8 and TRBJ2-3, with 8 bases matching TRBD2. The germline CDR1 and CDR2 sequences are SGHVS and FQNEAQ. The CDR3 has 15 residues. Losses at the gene ends were 3 bases for V and 5 bases for J; bases not matched to a gene: 7. In DNA, the CDR3 is TGTGCCAGCAGCTTTGGTAGCGGGGCCCTAGATACGCAGTATTTT. It yields the protein CASSFGSGALDTQYF. Using reference TRBV7-8 and TRBJ2-3 for the parts outside the CDR3, the full variable domain is GAGVSQSPRYKVAKRGQDVALRCDPISGHVSLFWYQQALGQGPEFLTYFQNEAQLDKSGLPSDRFFAERPEGSVSTLKIQRTQQEDSAVYLCASSFGSGALDTQYFGPGTRLTVL.

The J gene is TRBJ2-4, the V gene TRBV7-6; D gene uncertain. The germline V and J ends were trimmed by 3 bases and 6 bases, with 9 bases remaining between them. The CDR3 covers 13 residues. CDR1 SGHVS and CDR2 FNYEAQ come from the germline V gene. This CDR3 reads CASSLWHGNIQYF. For the CDR3, the DNA is TGTGCCAGCAGCTTGTGGCACGGAAACATTCAGTACTTC.

This chain joins TRBV24-1 and TRBJ2-3, with 9 bases fitting TRBD2. V shed 2 bases, J shed 2 bases, and the junction held 7 bases outside the gene matches. Germline CDR1 reads KGHDR; CDR2 reads SFDVKD. The CDR3 consists of 17 residues. The CDR3: CATSDSEAGGTTDTQYF. DNA for the CDR3: TGTGCCACCAGTGATTCAGAAGCGGGGGGCACCACAGATACGCAGTATTTT.

This clonotype has just a few counts. The chain carries TRBV6-5 and TRBJ2-1; D uncertain. V dropped 8 bases and J dropped 6 bases, with 8 bases sitting between them. Germline V gives CDR1 MNHEY, CDR2 SVGAGI. The CDR3 runs to 11 residues. This CDR3 reads CASREGNEQFF. The CDR3 bases are TGTGCCAGCCGAGAAGGCAATGAGCAGTTCTTC.

This clonotype was observed a handful of times. The chain employs TRBV7-9 and TRBJ2-3; D possibly matches TRBD1 or TRBD2 (5 bases each). The germline gives CDR1 SEHNR, CDR2 FQNEAQ (reference sequence). V was pared by 4 bases and J by 2 bases, with 16 bases between. CDR3 length: 16 amino acids. The CDR3 DNA reads TGTGCCAGCAGCTCGGGACCGCTTTTAACCACAGATACGCAGTATTTT. This translates into CASSSGPLLTTDTQYF.

This clonotype showed up just a few times. This chain uses TRBV6-2 or TRBV6-3 with TRBJ2-1; TRBD2 aligns across 11 bases. V shed 10 bases, J shed 2 bases, and the junction held 13 bases outside the gene matches. Germline CDR1 reads MNHEY; CDR2 reads SVGEGT. The CDR3 contains 17 residues. The CDR3 region has the DNA TGTGCCACTACCCCGACTAGCGGGGCCCACACCTACAATGAGCAGTTCTTC. Protein product: CATTPTSGAHTYNEQFF.

CDR3 DNA sequence: TGTGCCTGGAGTGTCTTAACGGATACGCAGTATTTT. Translated, it gives CAWSVLTDTQYF. The V and J genes are TRBV30 and TRBJ2-3; D gene ambiguous. Trimming cost V 0 bases and J 6 bases, with 7 bases left between them. In germline, CDR1 is GTSNPN, CDR2 SVGIG (reference sequence). The CDR3 is 12 amino acids.

This clonotype was detected a few times. J is TRBJ1-2 and V is TRBV7-9; maybe TRBD1 (5 bases). The CDR3 consists of 13 residues. V shed 5 bases and J shed 4 bases, with 11 bases lying between them. Germline V gives CDR1 SEHNR, CDR2 FQNEAQ (reference sequence). The CDR3 here is CASSGRGTYGYTF. The DNA for the CDR3 is TGTGCCAGCAGCGGCAGAGGGACCTATGGCTACACCTTC.

The CDR3 sequence: CASSFRGPETQYF. In DNA, the CDR3 is TGCGCCAGCAGCTTCAGGGGACCGGAGACCCAGTACTTC. The genes are TRBV5-1 and TRBJ2-5; the D gene is possibly TRBD1 (6 bases). Per the germline V gene, CDR1 is SGHRS and CDR2 is YFSETQ. The CDR3 covers 13 residues. V lost 2 bases and J 5 bases, leaving 10 bases between the germline ends.

There are a few counts of this clonotype. The V call is TRBV12-3 or TRBV12-4, the J call TRBJ2-3; 11 bases agree with TRBD2. The CDR3 covers 16 residues. V lost 4 bases to trimming and J lost 5 bases; unmatched junction nucleotides: 8. DNA for the CDR3: TGTGCCAGCAGTTGGCGGATAGCGGGGGGGCAAGATACGCAGTATTTT. Encoded protein: CASSWRIAGGQDTQYF.

The chain combines TRBV7-8 with TRBJ1-3; the D is unclear. The CDR3 loop spans 14 amino acids. From germline, CDR1 is SGHVS and CDR2 FQNEAQ. Trimming shortened V by 1 base and J by 0 bases, and 4 bases separated the two germline ends. This CDR3 reads CASSLGYSGNTIYF. For the CDR3, the DNA is TGTGCCAGCAGCTTAGGGTACTCTGGAAACACCATATATTTT.

This clonotype has ten or more counts. J is TRBJ2-3 and V is TRBV4-2; 7 nucleotides align to TRBD2. CDR3 length equals 16 residues. Germline V lookup: CDR1 LGHNA, CDR2 YNFKEQ. Unmatched junction bases numbered 5, after V lost 1 base and J lost 1 base. As DNA, the CDR3 is TGTGCCAGCAGCCAAGTTGGGGGGGACCGCACAGATACGCAGTATTTT. This gives the protein CASSQVGGDRTDTQYF.

The chain uses TRBV20-1 and TRBJ2-2; D may match TRBD1 or TRBD2 (6 bases each). Germline values: CDR1 DFQATT, CDR2 SNEGSKA (reference sequence). This CDR3 has 17 amino acids. The CDR3 loop is CRKSLGGKSGSGGELFF. As DNA, the CDR3 is TGCAGGAAATCTTTGGGGGGCAAATCGGGCTCCGGCGGGGAGCTGTTTTTT.

A few counts support this clonotype. CDR3 in DNA: TGTGCCAGCAGCCCGTGGGCGGAGAATTCCGCAACCTACGAGCAGTACTTC. It codes for CASSPWAENSATYEQYF. The V and J genes are TRBV7-6 and TRBJ2-7; D is unresolved. This CDR3 region has 17 residues. V gave up 5 bases and J gave up 2 bases, with 22 bases separating them. Germline V gene sequence: CDR1 SGHVS, CDR2 FNYEAQ. Together with reference TRBV7-6 and TRBJ2-7, the CDR3 gives the full variable domain: GAGVSQSPRYKVTKRGQDVALRCDPISGHVSLYWYRQALGQGPEFLTYFNYEAQQDKSGLPNDRFSAERPEGSISTLTIQRTEQRDSAMYRCASSPWAENSATYEQYFGPGTRLTVT.

A few counts support this clonotype. J is TRBJ2-2 and V is TRBV4-1, with TRBD1 as a possible D gene (5 bases). The V end was cut by 3 bases, the J end by 6 bases, with 14 bases between. This CDR3 is 15 amino acids long. Germline V lookup: CDR1 MGHRA, CDR2 YSYEKL. The CDR3 region is CASSQSQQVPGELFF. CDR3 sequence (DNA): TGCGCCAGCAGCCAGTCCCAACAGGTCCCCGGGGAGCTGTTTTTT.

This chain joins TRBV7-9 and TRBJ2-7; tentatively, D is TRBD2 (5 bases). The CDR3 is 13 residues long. Trimming stripped 5 bases from V and 4 bases from J, with 12 bases between. Per germline, CDR1 SEHNR and CDR2 FQNEAQ (reference sequence). The CDR3 spells CASSPRTGYEQYF. The CDR3 nucleotides are TGTGCCAGCAGCCCCAGGACGGGATACGAGCAGTACTTC.

The genes are TRBV6-4 and TRBJ2-3; TRBD2 agrees at 9 bases. Trimming removed 3 bases from V and 4 bases from J; junction bases left unmatched: 5. Germline V CDR1 and CDR2: MRHNA, SNTAGT. The CDR3 is 15 residues long. The DNA for the CDR3 is TGTGCCAGCAGTGAAGGCGGGGGGGCCGCAGATACGCAGTATTTT. Protein product: CASSEGGGAADTQYF.

This clonotype turned up a few times. V usage is TRBV6-2 or TRBV6-3 and J usage is TRBJ2-1, with 7 nucleotides matching TRBD1. Germline V gives CDR1 MNHEY, CDR2 SVGEGT. With V trimmed by 7 bases and J by 5 bases, 5 bases remained unmatched. The CDR3 has 13 residues. CDR3 in amino acids: CASTLGQHNEQFF. The CDR3, as DNA: TGTGCCAGCACCCTGGGACAGCACAATGAGCAGTTCTTC.